The 9 T cell receptor beta chains below come from one sample, sequenced in a study of blood T cells in healthy people across ages. Next came a second PCR, run for roughly 7 to 12 cycles, which used a sample-barcoded 5' primer along with a J-beta primer mix. MiXCR, applied by TCRdb to the 5' RACE reads, yields one record per CDR3 protein. Of roughly 560,000 distinct CDR3 sequences listed, under 30% are singletons. These data were likewise used in another study, on T cells of mothers and their children.

The sequenced sample consisted of blood. The receptor set was obtained from a boy aged 10-17 years in good health.

This clonotype has more than one count but fewer than ten. The chain links TRBV20-1 to TRBJ2-5, with TRBD2 matching 8 bases. In germline, CDR1 is DFQATT, CDR2 SNEGSKA (reference sequence). The CDR3 contains 14 residues. The CDR3 spells CRPGGGLLGETQYF. DNA for the CDR3: TGCAGGCCGGGGGGGGGTCTACTGGGAGAGACCCAGTACTTC.

The V and J genes are TRBV14 and TRBJ1-6; D remains ambiguous. Trimming took 0 bases from V and 7 from J, leaving 7 bases between them. The CDR3 loop spans 14 amino acids. Germline CDR1 and CDR2: SGHDN and FVKESK. The CDR3: CASSQDYRNSPLHF. In DNA, the CDR3 is TGTGCCAGCAGCCAAGATTACCGAAATTCACCCCTCCACTTT.

Turning to this clonotype: A read error may produce the germline difference seen at one junction end. V and J are TRBV20-1 and TRBJ1-1; 8 bases match TRBD1. The CDR3 spans 11 residues. Germline CDR1 reads DFQATT; CDR2 reads SNEGSKA (reference sequence). For the CDR3, the DNA is TGCAGTGCGACTGACAGGGGTGAAGCGTTCTTT. It encodes CSATDRGEAFF.

The V and J genes are TRBV7-6 and TRBJ1-4, with D hard to call. The V gene lost 4 bases and the J gene lost 1 base, with 7 bases spanning the gap. The CDR3 contains 14 residues. The germline V gene encodes CDR1 SGHVS and CDR2 FNYEAQ. CDR3 residues: CASSSTETNEKLFF. DNA of the CDR3: TGTGCCAGCAGCTCGACGGAAACTAATGAAAAACTGTTTTTT.

The chain joins TRBV5-1 to TRBJ1-6; possibly TRBD1 for D (5 bases). The CDR3 has 13 residues. V lost 2 bases and J lost 10, with 10 bases in between. Germline loops: CDR1 SGHRS, CDR2 YFSETQ. CDR3 coding DNA: TGCGCCAGCAGCTTACGGGGGGGGTCACCCCTCCACTTT. Protein sequence: CASSLRGGSPLHF.

This chain connects TRBV5-5 to TRBJ2-5, with a tentative D call TRBD2 (7 bases). Trimming left V 0 bases short and J 3 bases short, with 12 bases between. The germline V gene has CDR1 SGHKS and CDR2 YYEKEE (reference sequence). This CDR3 contains 15 residues. The chain's CDR3 is CASSLAGGGEETQYF. Here the CDR3 DNA reads TGTGCCAGCAGCTTGGCCGGAGGGGGGGAAGAGACCCAGTACTTC.

This sequence joins TRBV4-2 and TRBJ1-6; no reliable D call. The CDR3 is 15 amino acids. Trimming removed 0 bases from V and 7 bases from J, with 10 bases in between. CDR1 and CDR2 from the germline V gene are LGHNA and YNFKEQ. The CDR3 loop reads CASSQDAGGNSPLHF. The CDR3 region has the DNA TGTGCCAGCAGCCAAGACGCGGGCGGCAATTCACCCCTCCACTTT.

This clonotype was observed a single time. The junction does not match germline at one end; this may be a read error. CDR3 in DNA: TGTGCCAGCAGTGACAGGGGCGGCTACGCCTTC. The encoded protein is CASSDRGGYAF. V and J are TRBV28 and TRBJ1-2; TRBD1 agrees at 8 bases. The CDR3 runs 11 residues. CDR1 and CDR2 (germline): MDHEN, SYDVKM.

The rearrangement joins TRBV7-3 to TRBJ2-6; TRBD1 or TRBD2 may be the D gene (5 bases each). The CDR3 length is 18 residues. Between the trimmed V and J ends, which lost 4 bases and 0 bases, there was a span of 16 bases. Germline V gives CDR1 SGHTA, CDR2 FQGTGA. CDR3 sequence (DNA): TGTGCCAGCAGCTACCGTGCCCTCGGGGCCTCTGGGGCCAACGTCCTGACTTTC. It codes for CASSYRALGASGANVLTF.